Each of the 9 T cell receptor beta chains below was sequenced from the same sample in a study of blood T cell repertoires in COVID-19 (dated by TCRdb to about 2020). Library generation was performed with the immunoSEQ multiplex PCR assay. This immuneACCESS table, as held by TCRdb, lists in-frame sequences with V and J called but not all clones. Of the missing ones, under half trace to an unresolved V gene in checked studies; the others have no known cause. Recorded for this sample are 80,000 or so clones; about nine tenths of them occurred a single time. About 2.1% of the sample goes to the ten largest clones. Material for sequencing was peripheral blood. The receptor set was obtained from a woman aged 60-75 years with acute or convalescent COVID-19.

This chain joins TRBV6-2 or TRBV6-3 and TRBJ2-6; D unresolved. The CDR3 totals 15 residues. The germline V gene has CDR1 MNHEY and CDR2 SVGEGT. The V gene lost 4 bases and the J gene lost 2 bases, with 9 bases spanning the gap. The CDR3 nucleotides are TGTGCCAGCAGTTCTTGGGCTGCTGGGGCCAACGTCCTGACTTTC. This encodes CASSSWAAGANVLTF.

For the CDR3, the DNA is TGTGCCAGCAGCTTAGGGGCGGGCTCCACAGATACGCAGTATTTT. The encoded protein is CASSLGAGSTDTQYF. The chain employs TRBV11-2 and TRBJ2-3, with a tentative D call TRBD2 (5 bases). This CDR3 is 15 amino acids long. CDR1 and CDR2 (germline): SGHAT, FQNNGV. The germline V and J ends were trimmed by 1 base and 2 bases, with 10 bases remaining between them.

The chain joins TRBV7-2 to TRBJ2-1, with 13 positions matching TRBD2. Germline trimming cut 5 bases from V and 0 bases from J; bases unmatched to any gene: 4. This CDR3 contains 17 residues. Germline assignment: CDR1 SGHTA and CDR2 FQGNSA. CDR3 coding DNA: TGTGCCAGCAGCAGGGGACTAGCGGGAAGCTCCTACAATGAGCAGTTCTTC. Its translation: CASSRGLAGSSYNEQFF. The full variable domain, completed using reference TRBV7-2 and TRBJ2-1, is GAGVSQSPSNKVTEKGKDVELRCDPISGHTALYWYRQSLGQGLEFLIYFQGNSAPDKSGLPSDRFSAERTGGSVSTLTIQRTQQEDSAVYLCASSRGLAGSSYNEQFFGPGTRLTVL.

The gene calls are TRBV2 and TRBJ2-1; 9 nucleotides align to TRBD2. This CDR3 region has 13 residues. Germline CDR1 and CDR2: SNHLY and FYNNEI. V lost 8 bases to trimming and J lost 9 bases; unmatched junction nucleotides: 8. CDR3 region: CASELAGSGEQFF. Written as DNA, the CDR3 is TGTGCCAGCGAACTAGCGGGTTCAGGTGAGCAGTTCTTC.

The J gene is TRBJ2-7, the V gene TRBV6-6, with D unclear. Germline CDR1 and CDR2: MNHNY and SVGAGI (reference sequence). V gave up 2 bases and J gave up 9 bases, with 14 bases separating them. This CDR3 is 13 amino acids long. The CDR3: CASSYNYDSMQYF. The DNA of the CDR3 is TGTGCCAGCAGTTACAACTACGATTCGATGCAGTACTTC.

DNA for the CDR3: TGTGCCAGCAGCCCCCCAGGGCTAGCGGGGGAGGAACAGTACTTC. Protein: CASSPPGLAGEEQYF. J is TRBJ2-7 and V is TRBV28; 10 nucleotides line up with TRBD2. The CDR3 is 15 residues long. Germline values: CDR1 MDHEN, CDR2 SYDVKM. Trimming removed 6 bases from V and 10 bases from J; junction bases left unmatched: 15.

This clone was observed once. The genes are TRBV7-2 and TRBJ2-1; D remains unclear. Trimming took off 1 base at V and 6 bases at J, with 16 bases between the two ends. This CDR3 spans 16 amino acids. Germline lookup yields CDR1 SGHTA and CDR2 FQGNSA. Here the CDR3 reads CASSLDMLTPSNEQFF. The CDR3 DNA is TGTGCCAGCAGCTTAGACATGCTGACTCCCTCCAATGAGCAGTTCTTC.

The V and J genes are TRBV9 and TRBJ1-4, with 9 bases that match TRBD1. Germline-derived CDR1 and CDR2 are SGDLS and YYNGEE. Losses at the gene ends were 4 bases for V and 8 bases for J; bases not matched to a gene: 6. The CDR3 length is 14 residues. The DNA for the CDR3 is TGTGCCAGCAGCCGGGACAGGGATGGGGAAAAACTGTTTTTT. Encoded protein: CASSRDRDGEKLFF.

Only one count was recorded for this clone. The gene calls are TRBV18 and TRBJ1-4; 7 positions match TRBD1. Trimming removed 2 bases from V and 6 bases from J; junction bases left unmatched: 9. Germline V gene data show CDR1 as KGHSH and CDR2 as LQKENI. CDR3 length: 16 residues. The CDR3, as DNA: TGTGCCAGCTCACCAATGGTGGGGACAGCTTATGAAAAACTGTTTTTT. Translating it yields CASSPMVGTAYEKLFF.